These 29 T cell receptor beta chains originate from one sample sequenced in a study of T cells after yellow fever vaccination. TCRdb ran MiXCR on the 5' RACE reads and lists one entry per CDR3 protein. Counted here are some 400,000 distinct CDR3 sequences, approximately 5.7% occurring once; the ten biggest clones make up over 14%. The sequencing here drew on PBMCs, taken 5 days after the yellow fever booster vaccination. These receptors came from a man aged 25-40 years who received the YFV17D yellow fever vaccine.

At least ten counts were recorded for this clonotype. The chain recombines TRBV7-8 with TRBJ2-2; D perhaps matches TRBD2 (5 bases). Germline CDR1 SGHVS, CDR2 FQNEAQ. The CDR3 covers 14 residues. Trimming took off 5 bases at V and 3 bases at J, with 10 bases between the two ends. The CDR3 sequence is CASSIRTHTGELFF. CDR3 nucleotides: TGTGCCAGCAGCATACGGACTCACACCGGGGAGCTGTTTTTT.

As DNA, the CDR3 is TGTGCCACCAGCAGACCCGGGAGCACGGGATCCTACAATGAGCAGTTCTTC. Its translation: CATSRPGSTGSYNEQFF. This rearrangement joins TRBV15 to TRBJ2-1, with a tentative D call TRBD2 (6 bases). The germline V gene has CDR1 LNHNV and CDR2 YYDKDF (reference sequence). Between the trimmed V and J ends, which lost 2 bases and 1 base, there was a span of 15 bases. The CDR3 loop spans 17 amino acids.

This clonotype was seen many times. The chain couples TRBV15 to TRBJ2-5; D unclear. V was shortened by 1 base and J by 5 bases, with 11 bases between the two germline ends. The CDR3 is 14 residues long. The germline gives CDR1 LNHNV, CDR2 YYDKDF (reference sequence). The CDR3: CATSRAIEGETQYF. The DNA of the CDR3 is TGTGCCACCAGCAGAGCCATAGAAGGGGAGACCCAGTACTTC.

This clonotype was counted ten times or more. The genes are TRBV15 and TRBJ2-7, with no clear D. V lost 0 bases to trimming and J lost 3 bases, with 6 bases between them. Germline V gene sequence: CDR1 LNHNV, CDR2 YYDKDF (reference sequence). The CDR3 runs 13 residues. The CDR3 is CATSREAFYEQYF. Here the CDR3 DNA reads TGTGCCACCAGCAGAGAGGCATTCTACGAGCAGTACTTC.

This rearrangement joins TRBV15 to TRBJ2-1, with TRBD1 matching 8 bases. V shed 0 bases, J shed 5 bases, and the junction held 6 bases outside the gene matches. The V gene's germline CDR1 is LNHNV and CDR2 YYDKDF (reference sequence). The CDR3 length is 16 residues. The CDR3 loop is CATSRDGQGADNEQFF. The CDR3 DNA is TGTGCCACCAGCAGAGACGGTCAGGGGGCCGACAATGAGCAGTTCTTC.

This clonotype has just a few counts. This chain uses TRBV5-1 with TRBJ1-2, with D uncertain. The germline CDR1 and CDR2 sequences are SGHRS and YFSETQ. V lost 7 bases and J lost 2, with 12 bases in between. CDR3 size: 13 residues. The CDR3 nucleotides read TGCGCCAGCCTACCCGACCGAAACTATGGCTACACCTTC. It specifies CASLPDRNYGYTF.

This clonotype appeared many times. V is TRBV7-2 and J is TRBJ1-2; D call uncertain. Germline V lookup: CDR1 SGHTA, CDR2 FQGNSA. This CDR3 has 14 residues. V was pared by 1 base and J by 5 bases, with 11 bases between. CDR3 in amino acids: CASSLDGSGYGYTF. In DNA, the CDR3 is TGTGCCAGCAGCTTAGATGGTTCGGGATATGGCTACACCTTC. Full variable domain (missing parts from reference TRBV7-2 and TRBJ1-2): GAGVSQSPSNKVTEKGKDVELRCDPISGHTALYWYRQSLGQGLEFLIYFQGNSAPDKSGLPSDRFSAERTGGSVSTLTIQRTQQEDSAVYLCASSLDGSGYGYTFGSGTRLTVV.

J is TRBJ2-5 and V is TRBV27; TRBD2 agrees at 9 bases. The germline V gene encodes CDR1 MNHEY and CDR2 SMNVEV (reference sequence). The CDR3 length is 14 residues. V dropped 8 bases and J dropped 5; count of bases not matched to a gene: 9. This chain's CDR3 is CASGAGGNLETQYF. CDR3 DNA sequence: TGTGCCAGCGGAGCGGGAGGTAACTTGGAGACCCAGTACTTC.

This clonotype has more than one count but fewer than ten. The chain employs TRBV30 and TRBJ1-5, with D perhaps matching TRBD1 (6 bases). Germline lookup yields CDR1 GTSNPN and CDR2 SVGIG (reference sequence). The CDR3 covers 13 residues. Trimming pared 5 bases from V and 7 bases from J, leaving 15 bases between. This chain's CDR3 is CAWSAGERQPQHF. CDR3 sequence (DNA): TGTGCCTGGTCCGCAGGGGAAAGGCAGCCCCAGCATTTT.

This chain joins TRBV2 and TRBJ2-3, with TRBD1 identical over 10 bases. The J segment lost 3 bases and the V segment lost 6 bases, leaving 3 bases of the junction unmatched. The CDR3 contains 14 residues. Germline assignment: CDR1 SNHLY and CDR2 FYNNEI. The CDR3 nucleotides are TGTGCCAGCAGGTGGGACAGGGGTACAGATACGCAGTATTTT. This encodes CASRWDRGTDTQYF.

This clonotype was observed at least ten times. V usage is TRBV5-6 and J usage is TRBJ2-3; TRBD1 or TRBD2 may be the D gene (5 bases each). The CDR3 runs to 15 residues. The germline CDR1 and CDR2 sequences are SGHDT and YYEEEE. The V and J ends lost 6 bases and 5 bases respectively, with 19 bases between them. This chain's CDR3 is CASIIGEGSRDTQYF. CDR3 coding DNA: TGTGCCAGCATCATTGGCGAGGGGTCGAGAGATACGCAGTATTTT.

This clonotype was observed many times. The V gene is TRBV6-2 or TRBV6-3, the J gene TRBJ2-1; D is undetermined. This CDR3 comprises 15 residues. V was clipped by 2 bases and J by 0 bases, with 8 bases between them. Germline V lookup: CDR1 MNHEY, CDR2 SVGEGT. CDR3 sequence: CASSYDAASYNEQFF. CDR3 DNA sequence: TGTGCCAGCAGTTACGACGCAGCCTCCTACAATGAGCAGTTCTTC.

This clonotype was observed many times. This CDR3 is CASSEVGGGQFF. CDR3 coding DNA: TGTGCCAGCAGTGAAGTCGGGGGTGGGCAGTTCTTC. The chain is built from TRBV27 and TRBJ2-1; TRBD2 is a possible D gene (6 bases). V dropped 5 bases and J dropped 12 bases, with 14 bases sitting between them. The CDR3 is made up of 12 amino acids. CDR1 is MNHEY and CDR2 is SMNVEV in the germline V gene (reference sequence).

This clonotype was counted a few times. The genes are TRBV5-1 and TRBJ1-1; D might be TRBD1 (6 bases). The CDR3 contains 14 residues. The germline V gene has CDR1 SGHRS and CDR2 YFSETQ. V lost 3 bases to trimming and J lost 2 bases, with 11 bases between them. The CDR3 DNA is TGCGCCAGCAGCTATGACAGGACCAACACTGAAGCTTTCTTT. Translated: CASSYDRTNTEAFF.

The rearrangement joins TRBV20-1 to TRBJ2-5, with TRBD1 matching over 7 bases. Germline V gene lookup returns CDR1 DFQATT and CDR2 SNEGSKA (reference sequence). Trimming cost V 6 bases and J 2 bases; bases outside gene matches: 9. CDR3 size: 14 residues. The CDR3 protein is CSAAPPGGQETQYF. CDR3 DNA sequence: TGCAGTGCAGCCCCCCCAGGGGGTCAAGAGACCCAGTACTTC.

This clonotype was recorded at least ten times. An end of the junction does not agree with germline; a read error may underlie this. The chain combines TRBV2 with TRBJ2-2; maybe TRBD1 (6 bases). CDR3 length equals 12 residues. Germline V gene lookup returns CDR1 SNHLY and CDR2 FYNNEI. The CDR3 DNA follows: TGCGGCCAGGGGCTTCGAACCGGGGAGCTGTTTTTT. Protein sequence: CGQGLRTGELFF.

This clonotype was recorded a few times. The chain recombines TRBV5-4 with TRBJ2-2; 7 bases agree with TRBD1. This CDR3 is 14 amino acids long. Germline CDR1 is SGHNT and CDR2 is YYREEE (reference sequence). The trim removed 6 bases at V and 6 bases at J, leaving 8 bases unmatched. The CDR3 nucleotides read TGTGCCAGCAACATACAGGGGTCCTCCGGGGAGCTGTTTTTT. It codes for CASNIQGSSGELFF.

This clonotype appeared a few times. V usage is TRBV7-2 and J usage is TRBJ1-5; 9 nucleotides line up with TRBD1. This CDR3 spans 17 amino acids. With 5 bases clipped from V and 1 base from J, the junction kept 9 bases outside the gene matches. The germline V gene has CDR1 SGHTA and CDR2 FQGNSA. The CDR3, as DNA: TGTGCCAGCAGCCTCACCGGGACAGGGAGGAGCAATCAGCCCCAGCATTTT. This gives the protein CASSLTGTGRSNQPQHF.

The V call is TRBV10-2, the J call TRBJ2-2, with a possible D match to TRBD2 (6 bases). CDR3 length: 14 residues. Germline V lookup: CDR1 WSHSY, CDR2 SAAADI. V lost 8 bases and J lost 5, with 15 bases in between. The CDR3 DNA is TGCGCCAGCCGACTAGGGGCGAGTACCGGGGAGCTGTTTTTT. Translated, it gives CASRLGASTGELFF.

The rearrangement joins TRBV25-1 to TRBJ2-1, with 11 bases fitting TRBD2. This CDR3 has 15 residues. CDR1 and CDR2 from the germline V gene are MGHDK and SYGVNS. J gave up 4 bases and V 3 bases, and 2 bases lay outside the gene matches. This CDR3 is CASSEGLAAYNEQFF. The CDR3 nucleotides read TGTGCCAGCAGTGAGGGACTAGCGGCATACAATGAGCAGTTCTTC. Full variable domain (outside the CDR3, taken from reference TRBV25-1 and TRBJ2-1): EADIYQTPRYLVIGTGKKITLECSQTMGHDKMYWYQQDPGMELHLIHYSYGVNSTEKGDLSSESTVSRIRTEHFPLTLESARPSHTSQYLCASSEGLAAYNEQFFGPGTRLTVL.

The table lists this clonotype with many counts. The chain combines TRBV7-8 with TRBJ2-7; D ambiguous. CDR1 SGHVS and CDR2 FQNEAQ come from the germline V gene. The V and J ends lost 0 bases and 1 base respectively, with 10 bases between them. CDR3 length: 15 amino acids. The CDR3 DNA reads TGTGCCAGCAGCTTAGCGCCCGGAGAGTCCTACGAGCAGTACTTC. Translated, it gives CASSLAPGESYEQYF.

Concerning this clonotype itself: This may arise from a read error, as a much more abundant clone is one base away. V is TRBV7-2 and J is TRBJ1-5; no firm D call. V dropped 8 bases and J dropped 3 bases, with 11 bases sitting between them. In germline, CDR1 is SGHTA, CDR2 FQGNSA. This CDR3 spans 13 amino acids. The CDR3 DNA follows: TGTGCCAGCGGCCCCAGGATCAATCAGCCCCAGCATTTT. Protein sequence: CASGPRINQPQHF.

This clonotype was recorded many times. The rearrangement uses TRBV7-2 and TRBJ2-2, with a weak D call TRBD1 (5 bases). This CDR3 is built from 14 residues. Germline V gives CDR1 SGHTA, CDR2 FQGNSA. V was clipped by 5 bases and J by 2 bases, with 9 bases between them. DNA for the CDR3: TGTGCCAGCAGCCACGACAGAAACACCGGGGAGCTGTTTTTT. It translates to CASSHDRNTGELFF.

The table lists this clonotype with many counts. The V and J genes are TRBV18 and TRBJ2-1; D gene uncertain. The CDR3 loop spans 14 amino acids. V was cut by 0 bases and J by 4 bases, with 7 bases left in between. Germline CDR1 is KGHSH and CDR2 is LQKENI. For the CDR3, the DNA is TGTGCCAGCTCACCACCGACTGGGTACAATGAGCAGTTCTTC. Its protein product is CASSPPTGYNEQFF.

This clonotype came up a few times. The CDR3 bases are TGCAGTGCTATTCCGGGACAGGGCATACCTTTCTCCAAAAACATTCAGTACTTC. This translates into CSAIPGQGIPFSKNIQYF. The chain uses TRBV20-1 and TRBJ2-4, with TRBD1 matching 9 bases. The germline V gene has CDR1 DFQATT and CDR2 SNEGSKA (reference sequence). The ends lost 4 bases at V and 2 bases at J; junction bases unmatched: 15. The CDR3 sequence is 18 residues long.

This clonotype was found a few times. V is TRBV13 and J is TRBJ1-5; no firm D call. Germline V gene lookup returns CDR1 PRHDT and CDR2 FYEKMQ (reference sequence). The CDR3 totals 15 residues. V lost 2 bases and J lost 2, with 10 bases in between. CDR3 sequence reads: CASSLWSEGNQPQHF. The CDR3 DNA is TGTGCCAGCAGCTTATGGAGCGAGGGCAATCAGCCCCAGCATTTT.

The chain has TRBV20-1 and TRBJ2-3, with D hard to call. The germline V gene has CDR1 DFQATT and CDR2 SNEGSKA (reference sequence). CDR3 length: 14 residues. The V end was cut by 1 base, the J end by 2 bases, with 10 bases between. The CDR3 DNA is TGCAGTGCTAGAGCCTCGTGGGACACAGATACGCAGTATTTT. Translation gives CSARASWDTDTQYF.

The table lists this clonotype with a few counts. The rearrangement links TRBV7-2 to TRBJ2-3, with D hard to call. This CDR3 is built from 14 residues. Germline-derived CDR1 and CDR2 are SGHTA and FQGNSA. V lost 3 bases and J 4 bases, leaving 11 bases between the germline ends. This CDR3 is CASSLRRGSDTQYF. CDR3 sequence (DNA): TGTGCCAGCAGCTTGCGACGCGGATCAGATACGCAGTATTTT.

The sample holds many counts of this clonotype. J is TRBJ2-3 and V is TRBV28; possible D gene TRBD2, 6 bases. Looked up from germline, CDR1 is MDHEN and CDR2 is SYDVKM. There are 17 residues in the CDR3. V was trimmed by 7 bases and J by 2 bases, leaving 22 bases between them. As DNA, the CDR3 is TGTGCCAGCACCAAAAGAAGGCTAGCGACCTACACAGATACGCAGTATTTT. The encoded protein is CASTKRRLATYTDTQYF.